A few counts support the clone carrying this TCR beta chain. What it binds is not known. This sample is drawn from a study of cytomegalovirus exposure and HLA in healthy donors. Study in general: Counted in an early data release were about 85 million unique TCRs from HLA-typed donors.

Study findings and constraints: Available immune exposure information covered CMV serostatus only. The Asian-associated ancestry cluster reportedly had fewer N-insertions than the roughly 720-donor mean in a later analysis.

Likely unrecorded immune exposures existed in these nominally healthy donors. CDR3 length: 14 residues. Germline V gives CDR1 GTSNPN, CDR2 SVGIG (reference sequence). Trimming left V 3 bases short and J 7 bases short, with 15 bases between. It was with 60 Vbeta and 13 Jbeta primers that the PCR ran. The table came from immunoSEQ multiplex PCR; TCRdb's copy has only in-frame clones and leaves some out. The sample contains 150,000 to 200,000 clones, about 10% of which appear only once. The chain is built from TRBV30 and TRBJ1-4; D is perhaps TRBD1 (6 bases). This receptor was identified in a woman in her thirties in good health and CMV-seropositive. Specimen: PBMCs. The CDR3 coding sequence is TGTGCCTGGAGGTCCAGGGGATTACGTGAAAAACTGTTTTTT. This sequence encodes CAWRSRGLREKLFF.